This T cell receptor (beta chain) originates from a study of blood T cell repertoires in COVID-19. Whole-study context: Specimens from acute and convalescent COVID-19 originated in the United States, Italy and Spain. From T cells, B-cell-depleted T cells, or PBMCs came the material, which was cDNA or gDNA.

Per germline, CDR1 MNHEY and CDR2 SMNVEV (reference sequence). V trimming: 2 bases; J trimming: 2 bases; junction bases outside the gene matches: 6. The CDR3 covers 15 residues. How the authors handled the data: Reference gene primers were amplified, and this amplification served to estimate nucleated cell counts. The assay was immunoSEQ multiplex PCR, and TCRdb's table has in-frame clones only and misses some. The DNA was the basis for D and trimming; V, J and clone size are from that table. Here the sample spans 150,000 to 200,000 clones, over 75% being singletons. The chain recombines TRBV27 with TRBJ2-7; 7 nucleotides match TRBD1. The sequenced material came from peripheral blood. This sequence originates from an older man with acute or convalescent COVID-19. The CDR3 nucleotides are TGTGCCAGCAGTTTACCCCCCGGACAGGCCTACGAGCAGTACTTC. Its translation: CASSLPPGQAYEQYF.